These 27 T cell receptor beta chains originate from one sample sequenced in a study of post-analysis software for immune sequencing data. Broader study findings: Included in a set of five TRBV segments more frequent in patients than controls were TRBV5-6, TRBV5-1 and TRBV20-1.

No antigen has been assigned to these receptors. Incorporated into the TCR beta cDNA libraries were unique molecular identifiers, which served to reduce PCR and sequencing biases. TCRdb redid the calling of the PCR reads with MiXCR, one entry per CDR3 protein. The sample shows some 690,000 distinct CDR3 sequences, 25% to 30% of them seen only once. What was sequenced was blood. These receptors were obtained from a girl aged 10 to 17 with multiple sclerosis.

As for this clonotype: One end of the junction does not line up with germline, which may come from a read error. The chain is built from TRBV6-2 or TRBV6-3 and TRBJ2-3; 12 positions match TRBD2. CDR3 size: 18 residues. Germline V gene lookup returns CDR1 MNHEY and CDR2 SVGEGT. The CDR3 reads CASSYTLMTSGSTDTQYF. CDR3 in DNA: TGTGCCAGCAGTTACACCCTTATGACTAGCGGGAGCACCGATACGCAGTATTTT.

The chain recombines TRBV6-6 with TRBJ2-7; possible D gene TRBD1, 6 bases. The CDR3 contains 15 residues. Trimming pared 4 bases from V and 0 bases from J, leaving 13 bases between. The germline CDR1 and CDR2 sequences are MNHNY and SVGAGI (reference sequence). The CDR3 sequence: CASSFTGPSSYEQYF. CDR3 nucleotides: TGTGCCAGCAGTTTCACAGGGCCCAGCTCCTACGAGCAGTACTTC.

In regard to this clonotype: Germline is not matched at one junction end, which may reflect a read error. This chain uses TRBV27 with TRBJ2-5, with 7 bases matching TRBD1. Germline V gene data show CDR1 as MNHEY and CDR2 as SMNVEV (reference sequence). The CDR3 has 14 amino acids. The CDR3, as DNA: TGTGCCAGCAGCTTGACAGGGCTTGGGGAGACCCGGTACTTC. Translating it yields CASSLTGLGETRYF.

This chain joins TRBV5-1 and TRBJ1-1; tentatively, D is TRBD1 (6 bases). Trimming removed 0 bases at V and 6 bases at J, with 9 bases between. There are 13 residues in the CDR3. CDR1 is SGHRS and CDR2 is YFSETQ in the germline V gene. The CDR3 DNA is TGCGCCAGCAGCTTGGTGACAGGACCTGAAGCTTTCTTT. This sequence encodes CASSLVTGPEAFF.

This clonotype has more than one count but fewer than ten. This chain uses TRBV20-1 with TRBJ2-3; 8 nucleotides match TRBD1. Trimming cost V 6 bases and J 2 bases; bases outside gene matches: 10. The CDR3 sequence is 15 residues long. The V gene's germline CDR1 is DFQATT and CDR2 SNEGSKA (reference sequence). The CDR3 here is CSAEDRTGITDTQYF. The CDR3 nucleotides read TGCAGTGCAGAGGACAGGACAGGGATCACAGATACGCAGTATTTT.

The chain links TRBV10-3 to TRBJ2-7; D perhaps matches TRBD1 (6 bases). V lost 6 bases to trimming and J lost 5 bases, with 17 bases between them. CDR1 ENHRY and CDR2 SYGVKD come from the germline V gene. The CDR3 has 14 residues. The CDR3 reads CAISPGHVLDEQYF. CDR3 nucleotides: TGTGCCATCAGCCCGGGACACGTGTTGGACGAGCAGTACTTC.

The chain has TRBV27 and TRBJ2-1; 11 bases are shared with TRBD2. The CDR3 is 16 amino acids. Germline V gene lookup returns CDR1 MNHEY and CDR2 SMNVEV (reference sequence). Losses at the gene ends were 5 bases for V and 4 bases for J; bases not matched to a gene: 7. As DNA, the CDR3 is TGTGCCAGCAGTCCACTAGCGGGAGTGTCGTACAATGAGCAGTTCTTC. It yields the protein CASSPLAGVSYNEQFF.

The chain is built from TRBV29-1 and TRBJ2-2; D is uncertain. From germline, CDR1 is SQVTM and CDR2 ANQGSEA. The CDR3 runs 13 residues. V lost 7 bases and J lost 0, with 9 bases in between. CDR3 coding DNA: TGCAGCGCGGAGACACCGAACACCGGGGAGCTGTTTTTT. Translating it yields CSAETPNTGELFF.

This clonotype was observed a handful of times. The chain uses TRBV20-1 and TRBJ1-1, with TRBD1 matching over 7 bases. V gave up 7 bases and J gave up 3 bases; unmatched junction bases: 11. The germline gives CDR1 DFQATT, CDR2 SNEGSKA (reference sequence). The CDR3 sequence is 14 residues long. This CDR3 reads CSVGRDTGDTEAFF. CDR3 bases: TGCAGTGTTGGCCGAGATACAGGGGACACTGAAGCTTTCTTT.

The chain carries TRBV6-5 and TRBJ2-3; either TRBD1 or TRBD2 may supply D (6 bases each). The CDR3 has 15 residues. The ends were cut back, 6 bases at V and 1 base at J, with 14 bases in the middle. Germline CDR1 is MNHEY and CDR2 is SVGAGI. The CDR3 bases are TGTGCCAGCAGGACTTTTAGGGGGGGCACAGATACGCAGTATTTT. It translates to CASRTFRGGTDTQYF.

This chain links TRBV28 with TRBJ2-7; 12 nucleotides match TRBD2. Trimming cost V 5 bases and J 1 base; bases outside gene matches: 3. Germline V gene sequence: CDR1 MDHEN, CDR2 SYDVKM. This CDR3 is built from 15 residues. In nucleotides, the CDR3 is TGTGCCAGCAGTGGGACTAGCGGGCCTTCCTACGAGCAGTACTTC. The encoded protein is CASSGTSGPSYEQYF.

This sequence joins TRBV6-2 or TRBV6-3 and TRBJ1-6; the match to TRBD1 covers 7 bases. This CDR3 spans 16 amino acids. Germline V gene sequence: CDR1 MNHEY, CDR2 SVGEGT. The ends lost 8 bases at V and 7 bases at J; junction bases unmatched: 14. The CDR3 coding sequence is TGTGCCAGCTCGTTTGACAGGGAGGACCGGAATTCACCCCTCCACTTT. It translates to CASSFDREDRNSPLHF.

This chain links TRBV6-6 with TRBJ2-4; D assignment may be TRBD1 or TRBD2 (5 bases each). Germline CDR1 MNHNY, CDR2 SVGAGI (reference sequence). V was cut by 2 bases and J by 8 bases, with 7 bases left in between. This CDR3 is 12 amino acids long. CDR3 residues: CASSYVGDIQYF. CDR3 nucleotide sequence: TGTGCCAGCAGTTACGTGGGGGACATTCAGTACTTC.

The chain combines TRBV12-3 or TRBV12-4 with TRBJ2-3; perhaps TRBD2 as D (5 bases). CDR3 size: 15 residues. Trimming removed 2 bases at V and 14 bases at J, with 23 bases between. The CDR3 is CASSLSGVGADARYF. As DNA, the CDR3 is TGTGCCAGCAGTTTATCCGGAGTGGGAGCAGATGCGCGGTATTTT.

The chain is built from TRBV10-3 and TRBJ2-7; 11 bases agree with TRBD2. V gave up 1 base and J gave up 4 bases; unmatched junction bases: 3. The CDR3 covers 15 residues. Per germline, CDR1 ENHRY and CDR2 SYGVKD. The CDR3 sequence is CAISELTSGRYEQYF. As DNA, the CDR3 is TGTGCCATCAGTGAGTTAACTAGCGGGAGATACGAGCAGTACTTC.

V gene TRBV4-3 combines with J gene TRBJ2-1; 7 positions agree with TRBD2. This CDR3 has 17 amino acids. V was clipped by 1 base and J by 10 bases; unmatched bases: 16. The germline V gene has CDR1 LGHNA and CDR2 YSLEER. The chain's CDR3 is CASSQAGELSGISEQFF. The CDR3 DNA follows: TGCGCCAGCAGCCAAGCCGGGGAGTTAAGCGGGATATCAGAGCAGTTCTTC.

The chain links TRBV7-9 to TRBJ2-5; D remains unclear. The J call is doubtful: the DNA matches TRBJ2-7 better. The CDR3 runs 16 residues. Germline assignment: CDR1 SEHNR and CDR2 FQNEAQ (reference sequence). The CDR3 spells CASSLAWTHALGEQYF. CDR3 nucleotide sequence: TGTGCCAGCAGCTTAGCTTGGACCCATGCCCTAGGCGAGCAGTACTTC.

This clonotype was detected only a few times. The chain joins TRBV5-5 to TRBJ2-1; TRBD2 agrees at 9 bases. Per the germline V gene, CDR1 is SGHKS and CDR2 is YYEKEE (reference sequence). The CDR3 is 17 amino acids. The trim removed 0 bases at V and 2 bases at J, leaving 6 bases unmatched. CDR3 sequence reads: CASSLGARGGPYNEQFF. The CDR3 DNA follows: TGTGCCAGCAGCTTGGGTGCGCGGGGGGGCCCCTACAATGAGCAGTTCTTC.

This clonotype was counted many times. The gene calls are TRBV29-1 and TRBJ2-5; D is unclear. CDR1 and CDR2 (germline): SQVTM, ANQGSEA. The CDR3 is made up of 11 amino acids. The germline V and J ends were trimmed by 6 bases and 5 bases, with 10 bases remaining between them. The DNA of the CDR3 is TGCAGCGTGATGGAGATGGAGACCCAGTACTTC. It is translated as CSVMEMETQYF.

This clonotype turned up a few times. This chain links TRBV20-1 with TRBJ2-4, with 11 bases that match TRBD1. The V segment lost 6 bases and the J segment 6 bases; nucleotides outside the gene matches: 13. Germline V lookup: CDR1 DFQATT, CDR2 SNEGSKA (reference sequence). The CDR3 length is 16 residues. The CDR3 DNA sequence: TGCAGTGCCCCGACTCCGGGACAGGGGGTGGGAAACATTCAGTACTTC. Its protein is CSAPTPGQGVGNIQYF.

This clonotype showed up just a few times. The chain combines TRBV4-3 with TRBJ2-1; tentative D call: TRBD1 (5 bases). Germline CDR1 and CDR2: LGHNA and YSLEER. The CDR3 runs to 15 residues. Trimming left V 1 base short and J 7 bases short, with 14 bases between. This chain's CDR3 is CASSQASQGLNEQFF. In DNA form, the CDR3 reads TGCGCCAGCAGCCAAGCGTCCCAGGGATTGAATGAGCAGTTCTTC.

The chain links TRBV12-3 or TRBV12-4 to TRBJ2-1; TRBD2 aligns across 11 bases. The CDR3 is 15 residues long. V shed 7 bases, J shed 7 bases, and the junction held 9 bases outside the gene matches. This CDR3 reads CASTLGGLAVNEQFF. CDR3 DNA sequence: TGTGCCAGCACCCTAGGGGGACTAGCGGTTAATGAGCAGTTCTTC.

The rearrangement joins TRBV10-3 to TRBJ1-1, with D tentatively TRBD1 (5 bases). The CDR3 runs to 12 residues. Germline assignment: CDR1 ENHRY and CDR2 SYGVKD. V was trimmed by 6 bases and J by 4 bases, leaving 9 bases between them. CDR3 residues: CAIRRQTTEAFF. CDR3 coding DNA: TGTGCCATCAGACGACAGACCACTGAAGCTTTCTTT.

In this sample, this clonotype turned up a few times. The genes are TRBV3-1 and TRBJ2-7, with 11 positions matching TRBD2. The CDR3 is made up of 16 amino acids. CDR1 is LGHDT and CDR2 is YNNKEL in the germline V gene (reference sequence). With 4 bases clipped from V and 3 bases from J, the junction kept 8 bases outside the gene matches. CDR3 residues: CASSRNSGRAFYEQYF. CDR3 in DNA: TGTGCCAGCAGCCGAAATAGCGGGAGGGCCTTCTACGAGCAGTACTTC.

The chain is built from TRBV10-3 and TRBJ1-1, with D possibly TRBD1 on 5 matching bases. V was cut by 6 bases and J by 1 base, with 9 bases left in between. Germline CDR1 and CDR2: ENHRY and SYGVKD. This CDR3 is built from 13 residues. CDR3 sequence reads: CAISPGPNTEAFF. The CDR3 DNA is TGTGCCATCAGCCCAGGGCCGAACACTGAAGCTTTCTTT.

The chain is built from TRBV5-1 and TRBJ1-6; maybe TRBD1 (5 bases). The V gene lost 2 bases and the J gene lost 5 bases, with 14 bases spanning the gap. The CDR3 totals 16 residues. CDR1 SGHRS and CDR2 YFSETQ come from the germline V gene. The CDR3 nucleotides are TGCGCCAGCAGCTTCCGACTAAGACAGAATAATTCACCCCTCCACTTT. Translation gives CASSFRLRQNNSPLHF. The entire variable domain, with the rest obtained from reference TRBV5-1 and TRBJ1-6, is as follows: KAGVTQTPRYLIKTRGQQVTLSCSPISGHRSVSWYQQTPGQGLQFLFEYFSETQRNKGNFPGRFSGRQFSNSRSEMNVSTLELGDSALYLCASSFRLRQNNSPLHFGNGTRLTVT.

The chain uses TRBV10-3 and TRBJ2-5; possible D gene TRBD1, 6 bases. Germline assignment: CDR1 ENHRY and CDR2 SYGVKD. This CDR3 is built from 15 residues. V was shortened by 5 bases and J by 4 bases, with 17 bases between the two germline ends. The CDR3 reads CAISPAQGRGETQYF. Written as DNA, the CDR3 is TGTGCCATCAGTCCAGCGCAGGGCAGGGGAGAGACCCAGTACTTC.